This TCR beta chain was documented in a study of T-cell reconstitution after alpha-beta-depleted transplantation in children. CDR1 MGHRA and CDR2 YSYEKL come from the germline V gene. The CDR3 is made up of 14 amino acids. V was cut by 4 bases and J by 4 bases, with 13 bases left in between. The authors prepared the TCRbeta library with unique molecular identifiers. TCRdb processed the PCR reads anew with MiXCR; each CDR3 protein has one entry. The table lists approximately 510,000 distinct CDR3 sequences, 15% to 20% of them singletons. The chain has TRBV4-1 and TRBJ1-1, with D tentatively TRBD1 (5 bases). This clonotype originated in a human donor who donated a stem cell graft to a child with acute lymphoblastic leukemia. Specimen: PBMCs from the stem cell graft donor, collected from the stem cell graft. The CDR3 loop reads CASSRSGATTEAFF. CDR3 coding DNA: TGCGCCAGCAGCCGATCCGGGGCCACCACTGAAGCTTTCTTT.